This T cell receptor beta chain was captured by sequencing in a study of OX40 agonist ivuxolimab in advanced cancers. Losses at the gene ends were 3 bases for V and 4 bases for J; bases not matched to a gene: 2. The germline V gene has CDR1 MGHRA and CDR2 YSYEKL. CDR3 length equals 14 residues. Using immunoSEQ multiplex PCR, the repertoire was profiled, and TCRdb retains in-frame clones only, with some absent. The data contain 41,000 or so clones, more than 70% of them singletons. The V call is TRBV4-1, the J call TRBJ2-7; TRBD2 matches at 11 bases. Sample: CD4+ or CD8+ T cells sorted from blood, taken in a trial of the OX40 agonist ivuxolimab. The source of this sequence is an adult with an advanced solid tumor such as melanoma, head and neck, liver or kidney cancer. The chain's CDR3 is CASSHRTSGYEQYF. CDR3 DNA: TGCGCCAGCAGCCACCGGACTAGCGGGTACGAGCAGTACTTC.